A selection of T cell receptor beta chains follows, all from one sample in a study of shared clonotypes between healthy human individuals. Profiled with immunoSEQ multiplex PCR; TCRdb holds only in-frame clones, not every one. The sample holds about 2.3 million clones, roughly 92% seen once. Material: naive CD4+ T cells from PBMCs. All receptors derive from a young man in good health. Some clones in this sample may be carry-over from other donors' samples. The CDR3 runs from the conserved cysteine through the conserved F or W. A D gene is named only where the DNA matches it firmly. Clone size, where shown, is once, few, many, or a class for clones that have expanded.

j_call v_call clone_size d_call cdr3_aa cdr3_nt
TRBJ2-7 TRBV11-2 once - CASSPIQRVGHYEQYF TGTGCCAGCAGCCCGATACAAAGGGTCGGCCACTACGAGCAGTACTTC
TRBJ1-3 TRBV21-1 once - CASSTRPPIYF TGTGCCAGCAGCACCCGGCCCCCTATATATTTT
TRBJ2-7 TRBV7-3 - TRBD1 CASSLGQGSYYEQYF TGTGCCAGCAGCCTGGGACAGGGGTCCTACTACGAGCAGTACTTC
TRBJ1-5 TRBV5-1 - - CASSLEDSSNQPQHF TGCGCCAGCAGCTTGGAGGACAGCAGCAATCAGCCCCAGCATTTT
TRBJ1-1 TRBV28 - - CASSYLGKAEAFF TGTGCCAGCAGCTACCTAGGGAAGGCTGAAGCTTTCTTT
TRBJ2-5 TRBV5-6 - - CASSFFSLDSYF TGTGCCAGCAGCTTTTTCTCGTTGGACAGTTACTTC
TRBJ2-3 TRBV5-4 - TRBD2 CASSSGAANTQYF TGTGCCAGCAGCAGCGGGGCGGCCAATACGCAGTATTTT
TRBJ2-3 TRBV5-5 - - CASSPVGGSLTDTQYF TGTGCCAGCAGCCCTGTGGGGGGCTCCCTCACAGATACGCAGTATTTT
TRBJ1-4 TRBV5-1 - - CASSLLEGRGEKLFF TGCGCCAGCAGCTTGTTGGAGGGGCGCGGTGAAAAACTGTTTTTT
TRBJ2-5 TRBV7-8 - - CASSLSLGGGASETQYF TGTGCCAGCAGCTTATCCTTGGGAGGGGGCGCGAGCGAGACCCAGTACTTC
TRBJ2-1 TRBV11-3 - - CASSLAGGRENEQFF TGTGCCAGCAGCTTAGCGGGCGGCAGGGAGAATGAGCAGTTCTTC
TRBJ1-5 TRBV5-1 - - CASSPGTAQPQHF TGCGCCAGCAGCCCGGGGACTGCCCAGCCCCAGCATTTT
TRBJ1-4 TRBV30 once - CACSSTRTRPTNEKLFF TGTGCCTGTTCTTCCACCCGGACAAGGCCAACTAATGAAAAACTGTTTTTT
TRBJ2-7 TRBV15 - TRBD2 CATSRDKASGPQERYF TGTGCCACCAGCAGAGATAAGGCTAGCGGTCCTCAGGAACGGTACTTC
TRBJ2-1 TRBV20-1 - - CSARVFEQFF TGCAGTGCTAGAGTTTTTGAGCAGTTCTTC
TRBJ2-5 TRBV7-6 - TRBD2 CASSFDSGRGETQYF TGTGCCAGCAGCTTTGATAGCGGGAGGGGAGAGACCCAGTACTTC
TRBJ2-5 TRBV15 once - CATSRDQGQIGETQYF TGTGCCACCAGCAGAGATCAAGGACAGATAGGGGAGACCCAGTACTTC
TRBJ2-2 TRBV5-1 - - CASTALGLKDTGELFF TGCGCCAGCACCGCATTGGGACTTAAGGACACCGGGGAGCTGTTTTTT